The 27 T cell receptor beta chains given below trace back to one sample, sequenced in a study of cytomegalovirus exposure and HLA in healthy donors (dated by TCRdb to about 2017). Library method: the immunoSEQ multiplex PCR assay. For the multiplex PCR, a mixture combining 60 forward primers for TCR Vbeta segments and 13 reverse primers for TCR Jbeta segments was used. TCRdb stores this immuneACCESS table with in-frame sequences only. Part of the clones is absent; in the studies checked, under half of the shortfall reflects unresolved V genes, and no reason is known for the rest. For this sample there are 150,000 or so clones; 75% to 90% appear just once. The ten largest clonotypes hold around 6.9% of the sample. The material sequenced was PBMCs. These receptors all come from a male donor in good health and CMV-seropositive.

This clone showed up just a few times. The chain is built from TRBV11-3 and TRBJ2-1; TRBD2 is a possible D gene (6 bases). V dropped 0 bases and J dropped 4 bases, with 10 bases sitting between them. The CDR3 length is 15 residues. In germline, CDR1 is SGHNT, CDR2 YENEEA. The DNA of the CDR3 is TGTGCCAGCAGCTTAGAACTAGCAAGATACAATGAGCAGTTCTTC. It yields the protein CASSLELARYNEQFF.

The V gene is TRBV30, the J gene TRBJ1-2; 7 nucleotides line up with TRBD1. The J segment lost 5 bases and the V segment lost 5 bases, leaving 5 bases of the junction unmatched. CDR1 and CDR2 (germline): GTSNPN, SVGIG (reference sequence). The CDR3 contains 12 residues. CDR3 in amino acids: CAWGGTAYGYTF. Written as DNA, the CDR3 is TGTGCCTGGGGTGGGACAGCATATGGCTACACCTTC. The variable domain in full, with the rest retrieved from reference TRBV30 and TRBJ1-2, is SQTIHQWPATLVQPVGSPLSLECTVEGTSNPNLYWYRQAAGRGLQLLFYSVGIGQISSEVPQNLSASRPQDRQFILSSKKLLLSDSGFYLCAWGGTAYGYTFGSGTRLTVV.

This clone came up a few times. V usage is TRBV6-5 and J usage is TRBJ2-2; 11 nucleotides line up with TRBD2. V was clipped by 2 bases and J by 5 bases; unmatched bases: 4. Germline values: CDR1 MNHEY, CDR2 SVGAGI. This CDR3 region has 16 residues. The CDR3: CASSYGTSGFTGELFF. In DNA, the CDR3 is TGTGCCAGCAGTTACGGGACTAGCGGATTTACCGGGGAGCTGTTTTTT.

The CDR3 here is CSAPTYNEQFF. The CDR3, as DNA: TGCAGTGCTCCTACTTACAATGAGCAGTTCTTC. V and J are TRBV20-1 and TRBJ2-1; D unclear. The germline gives CDR1 DFQATT, CDR2 SNEGSKA (reference sequence). V was clipped by 5 bases and J by 4 bases, with 6 bases between them. The CDR3 is 11 amino acids.

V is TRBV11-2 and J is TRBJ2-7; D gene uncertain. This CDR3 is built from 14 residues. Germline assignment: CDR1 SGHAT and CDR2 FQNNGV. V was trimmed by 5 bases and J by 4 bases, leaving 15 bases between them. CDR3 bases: TGTGCCAGCAGCCCCCCGCTAGGAGTTTACGAGCAGTACTTC. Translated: CASSPPLGVYEQYF.

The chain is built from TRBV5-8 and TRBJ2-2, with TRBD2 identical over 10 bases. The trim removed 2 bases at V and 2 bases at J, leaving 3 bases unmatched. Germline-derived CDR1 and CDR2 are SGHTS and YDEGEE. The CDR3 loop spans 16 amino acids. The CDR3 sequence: CASSFGLAANTGELFF. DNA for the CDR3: TGTGCCAGCAGCTTCGGACTAGCGGCAAACACCGGGGAGCTGTTTTTT.

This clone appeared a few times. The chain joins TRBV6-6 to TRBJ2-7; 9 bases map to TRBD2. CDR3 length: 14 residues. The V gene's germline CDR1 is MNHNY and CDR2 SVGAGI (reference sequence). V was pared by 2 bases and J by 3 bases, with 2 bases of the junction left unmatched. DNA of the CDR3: TGTGCCAGCAGTTACAGTAGCGGGGGCTACGAGCAGTACTTC. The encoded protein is CASSYSSGGYEQYF.

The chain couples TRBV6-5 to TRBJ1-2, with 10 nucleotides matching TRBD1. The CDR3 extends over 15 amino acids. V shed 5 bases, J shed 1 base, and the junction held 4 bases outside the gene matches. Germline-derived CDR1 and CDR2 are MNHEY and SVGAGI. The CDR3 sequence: CASSVGTGVNYGYTF. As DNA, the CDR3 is TGTGCCAGCAGTGTCGGGACAGGGGTTAACTATGGCTACACCTTC.

The CDR3 DNA reads TGTGCCATCGCGAGGGCAGGGGAAGAGACCCAGTACTTC. It specifies CAIARAGEETQYF. The rearrangement joins TRBV27 to TRBJ2-5; a possible D gene is TRBD1 (6 bases). Trimming removed 10 bases at V and 3 bases at J, with 15 bases between. This CDR3 has 13 amino acids. The V gene's germline CDR1 is MNHEY and CDR2 SMNVEV (reference sequence).

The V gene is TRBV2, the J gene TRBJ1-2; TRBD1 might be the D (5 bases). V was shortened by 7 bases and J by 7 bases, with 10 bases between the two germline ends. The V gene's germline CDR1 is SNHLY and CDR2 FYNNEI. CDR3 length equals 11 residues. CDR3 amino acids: CASNRGGGYTF. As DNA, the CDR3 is TGTGCCAGCAATCGGGGGGGTGGCTACACCTTC.

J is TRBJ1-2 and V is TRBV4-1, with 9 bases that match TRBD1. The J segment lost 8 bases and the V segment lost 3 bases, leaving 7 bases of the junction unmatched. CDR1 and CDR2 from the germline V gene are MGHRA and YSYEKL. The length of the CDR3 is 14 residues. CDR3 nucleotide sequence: TGCGCCAGCAGCCAGTGGGACAGGGATGAGGGCTACACCTTC. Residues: CASSQWDRDEGYTF.

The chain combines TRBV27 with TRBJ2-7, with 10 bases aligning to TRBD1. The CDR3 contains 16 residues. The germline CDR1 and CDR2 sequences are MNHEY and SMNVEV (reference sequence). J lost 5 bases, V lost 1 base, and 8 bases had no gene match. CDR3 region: CASSLFPGQGSNEQYF. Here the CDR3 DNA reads TGTGCCAGCAGTTTATTCCCGGGACAGGGGAGTAACGAGCAGTACTTC.

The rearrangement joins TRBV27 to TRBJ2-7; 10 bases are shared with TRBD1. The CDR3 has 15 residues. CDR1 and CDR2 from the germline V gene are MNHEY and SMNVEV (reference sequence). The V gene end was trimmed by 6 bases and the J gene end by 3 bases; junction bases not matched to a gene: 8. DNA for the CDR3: TGTGCCAGCAGCCTGACAGGGGGCGCAGGCTACGAGCAGTACTTC. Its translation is CASSLTGGAGYEQYF.

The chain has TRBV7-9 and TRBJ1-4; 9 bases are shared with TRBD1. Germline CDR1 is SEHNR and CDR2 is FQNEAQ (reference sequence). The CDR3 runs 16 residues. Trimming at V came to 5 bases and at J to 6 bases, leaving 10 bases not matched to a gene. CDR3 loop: CASSLDPGQGHEKLFF. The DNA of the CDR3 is TGTGCCAGCAGCCTTGACCCGGGACAGGGACATGAAAAACTGTTTTTT.

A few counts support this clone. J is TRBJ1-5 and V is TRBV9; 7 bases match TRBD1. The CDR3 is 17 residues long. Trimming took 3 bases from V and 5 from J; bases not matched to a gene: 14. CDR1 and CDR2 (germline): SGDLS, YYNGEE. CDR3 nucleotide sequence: TGTGCCAGCAGCGATACAGGGGATGGAGTCCGGGATCAGCCCCAGCATTTT. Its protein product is CASSDTGDGVRDQPQHF.

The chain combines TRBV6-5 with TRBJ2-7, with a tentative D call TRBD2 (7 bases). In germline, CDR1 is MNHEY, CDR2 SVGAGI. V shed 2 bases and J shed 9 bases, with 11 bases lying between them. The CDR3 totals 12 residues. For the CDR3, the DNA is TGTGCCAGCAGTTACCCGAGGGGGGGGCAGTACTTC. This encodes CASSYPRGGQYF.

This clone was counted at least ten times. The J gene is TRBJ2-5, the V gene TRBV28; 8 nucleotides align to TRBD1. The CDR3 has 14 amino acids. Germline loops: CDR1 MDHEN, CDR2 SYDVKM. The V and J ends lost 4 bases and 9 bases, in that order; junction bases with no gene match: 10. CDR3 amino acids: CASSSLQGAKPQYF. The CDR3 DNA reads TGTGCCAGCAGTTCCCTGCAGGGGGCGAAGCCCCAGTACTTC.

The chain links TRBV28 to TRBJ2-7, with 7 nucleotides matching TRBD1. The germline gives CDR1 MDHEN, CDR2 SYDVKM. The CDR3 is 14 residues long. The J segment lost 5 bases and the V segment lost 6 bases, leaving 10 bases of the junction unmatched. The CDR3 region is CASSPRGSRDEQYF. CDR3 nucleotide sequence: TGTGCCAGCAGCCCCAGGGGGAGTCGGGACGAGCAGTACTTC. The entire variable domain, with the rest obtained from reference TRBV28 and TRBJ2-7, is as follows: DVKVTQSSRYLVKRTGEKVFLECVQDMDHENMFWYRQDPGLGLRLIYFSYDVKMKEKGDIPEGYSVSREKKERFSLILESASTNQTSMYLCASSPRGSRDEQYFGPGTRLTVT.

CDR3 sequence: CASSGPQYRGAYEQYF. The CDR3 coding sequence is TGTGCCAGCAGTGGACCGCAGTACAGGGGAGCATACGAGCAGTACTTC. The chain recombines TRBV25-1 with TRBJ2-7; 7 positions match TRBD1. The trim removed 4 bases at V and 4 bases at J, leaving 13 bases unmatched. Germline assignment: CDR1 MGHDK and CDR2 SYGVNS. The CDR3 length is 16 residues.

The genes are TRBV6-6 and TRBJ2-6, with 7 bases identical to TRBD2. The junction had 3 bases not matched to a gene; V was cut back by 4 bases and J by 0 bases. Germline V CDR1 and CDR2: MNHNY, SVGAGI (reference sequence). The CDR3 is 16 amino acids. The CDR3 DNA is TGTGCCAGCAGTTGGAGCGGGGACTCTGGGGCCAACGTCCTGACTTTC. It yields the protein CASSWSGDSGANVLTF.

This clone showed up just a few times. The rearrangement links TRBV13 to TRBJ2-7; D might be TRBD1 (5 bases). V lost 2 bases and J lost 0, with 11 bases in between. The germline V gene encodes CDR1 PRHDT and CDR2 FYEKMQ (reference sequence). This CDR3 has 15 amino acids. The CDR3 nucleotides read TGTGCCAGCAGCTTATTGCAGGGTGGCTCCTACGAGCAGTACTTC. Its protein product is CASSLLQGGSYEQYF.

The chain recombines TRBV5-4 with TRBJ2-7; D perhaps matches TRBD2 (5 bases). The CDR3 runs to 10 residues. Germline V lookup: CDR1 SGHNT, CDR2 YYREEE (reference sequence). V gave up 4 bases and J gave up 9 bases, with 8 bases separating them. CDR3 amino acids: CASSLSAQYF. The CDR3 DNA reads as TGTGCCAGCAGCCTTAGCGCGCAGTACTTC.

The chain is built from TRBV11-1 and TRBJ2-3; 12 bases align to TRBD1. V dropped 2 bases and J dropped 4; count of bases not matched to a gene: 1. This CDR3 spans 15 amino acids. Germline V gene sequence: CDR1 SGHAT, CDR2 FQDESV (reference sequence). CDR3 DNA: TGTGCCAGCAGCTTAAGGGACAGGGGGCCAGATACGCAGTATTTT. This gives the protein CASSLRDRGPDTQYF.

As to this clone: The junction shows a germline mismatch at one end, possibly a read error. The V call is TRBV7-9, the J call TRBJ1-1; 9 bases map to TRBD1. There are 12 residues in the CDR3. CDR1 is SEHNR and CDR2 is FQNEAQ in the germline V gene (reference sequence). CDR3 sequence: CSSSLGQGQTFF. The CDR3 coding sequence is TGTTCCAGCAGCTTAGGACAGGGGCAAACTTTCTTT.

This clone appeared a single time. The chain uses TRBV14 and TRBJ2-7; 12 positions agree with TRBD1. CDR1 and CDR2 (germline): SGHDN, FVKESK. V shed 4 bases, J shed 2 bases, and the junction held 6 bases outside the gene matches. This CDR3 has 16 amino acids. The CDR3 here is CASSRIRDRGPYEQYF. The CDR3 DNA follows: TGTGCCAGCAGCCGGATCCGGGACAGGGGGCCCTACGAGCAGTACTTC.

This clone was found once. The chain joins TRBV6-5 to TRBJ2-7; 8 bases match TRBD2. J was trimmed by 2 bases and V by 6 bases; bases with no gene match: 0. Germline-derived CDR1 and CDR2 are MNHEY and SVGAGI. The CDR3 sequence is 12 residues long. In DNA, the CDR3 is TGTGCCAGCAGCGGGGGGGCCTACGAGCAGTACTTC. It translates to CASSGGAYEQYF.

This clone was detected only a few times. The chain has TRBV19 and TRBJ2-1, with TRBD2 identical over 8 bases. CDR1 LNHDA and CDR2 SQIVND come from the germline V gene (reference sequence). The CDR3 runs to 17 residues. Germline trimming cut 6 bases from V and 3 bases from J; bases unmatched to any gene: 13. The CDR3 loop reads CASSVFSGGGFYNEQFF. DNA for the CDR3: TGTGCCAGTAGCGTATTCTCGGGAGGGGGTTTCTACAATGAGCAGTTCTTC. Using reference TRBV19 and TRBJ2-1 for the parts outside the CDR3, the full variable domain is DGGITQSPKYLFRKEGQNVTLSCEQNLNHDAMYWYRQDPGQGLRLIYYSQIVNDFQKGDIAEGYSVSREKKESFPLTVTSAQKNPTAFYLCASSVFSGGGFYNEQFFGPGTRLTVL.